The TCR beta chain under discussion was sequenced for a study of radiotherapy plus CTLA-4 blockade in lung cancer. On the study more broadly: Patients showed objective responses in roughly 19% of cases and disease control in 31%. Study-level points and caveats: Among blood TCR repertoires after radiotherapy plus ipilimumab, tumor-derived clones expanded. Reports identified early blood T cell clone dynamics, with interferon-beta, as the best response predictor.

This clone appeared once. Its antigen is not identified. Measured with immunoSEQ multiplex PCR; TCRdb has only the in-frame clones, and not every one. The sample contains 45,000 to 60,000 clones, 70% to 80% of which appear only once. Chemo-refractory metastatic non-small-cell lung cancer patients were treated with focal radiation plus CTLA-4 blockade with ipilimumab. CDR1 MNHEY and CDR2 SMNVEV come from the germline V gene (reference sequence). V lost 5 bases to trimming and J lost 4 bases, with 10 bases between them. This CDR3 is 13 amino acids long. V and J are TRBV27 and TRBJ2-3, with D unclear. The TCR sequence derives from a human donor with non-small cell lung cancer who had a complete response to radiotherapy plus ipilimumab. Here the sequenced sample was peripheral blood, taken from a patient treated with radiotherapy plus ipilimumab. DNA of the CDR3: TGTGCCAGCAGTAAGTGGGCCGCAGATACGCAGTATTTT. It encodes CASSKWAADTQYF.